The 17 T cell receptor beta chains listed next were all sequenced from one sample in a study of cytomegalovirus exposure and HLA in healthy donors. Sequenced by immunoSEQ multiplex PCR; TCRdb stores in-frame clones only, minus some. The table includes roughly 130,000 clones, approximately 89% detected once. The sequenced sample was PBMCs. These receptors were obtained from a man aged 25-45 years in good health and CMV-seronegative.

V and J are TRBV5-4 and TRBJ2-1; D remains ambiguous. The CDR3 covers 13 residues. Germline V gene data show CDR1 as SGHNT and CDR2 as YYREEE (reference sequence). The germline V and J ends were trimmed by 1 base and 7 bases, with 9 bases remaining between them. The CDR3: CASSLLYGNEQFF. The CDR3 nucleotides are TGTGCCAGCAGCTTGCTCTACGGGAATGAGCAGTTCTTC.

The rearrangement joins TRBV6-6 to TRBJ1-2, with a tentative D call TRBD1 (5 bases). V was clipped by 6 bases and J by 3 bases, with 20 bases between them. The CDR3 contains 16 residues. Germline V CDR1 and CDR2: MNHNY, SVGAGI (reference sequence). For the CDR3, the DNA is TGTGCCAGCAGAAACGCCCGACAGCCCCCGTACTATGGCTACACCTTC. Its protein is CASRNARQPPYYGYTF.

The V gene is TRBV28, the J gene TRBJ2-7; D unclear. This CDR3 region has 15 residues. Germline assignment: CDR1 MDHEN and CDR2 SYDVKM. Trimming removed 3 bases from V and 4 bases from J, with 16 bases in between. CDR3 loop: CASSFWSRAVYEQYF. DNA for the CDR3: TGTGCCAGCAGTTTTTGGAGTCGTGCGGTGTACGAGCAGTACTTC.

This sequence joins TRBV6-1 and TRBJ1-5; D ambiguous. Trimming cost V 2 bases and J 2 bases, with 13 bases left between them. Germline-derived CDR1 and CDR2 are MNHNS and SASEGT. The CDR3 has 16 residues. The CDR3 region is CASSEFGPLGNQPQHF. CDR3 coding DNA: TGTGCCAGCAGTGAATTTGGGCCGCTTGGCAATCAGCCCCAGCATTTT.

The chain uses TRBV27 and TRBJ2-7; the D gene is possibly TRBD1 (6 bases). Looked up from germline, CDR1 is MNHEY and CDR2 is SMNVEV (reference sequence). Trimming left V 5 bases short and J 2 bases short, with 13 bases between. The CDR3 is 14 residues long. The CDR3 loop reads CASSLFRDTYEQYF. In nucleotides, the CDR3 is TGTGCCAGCAGTCTATTCCGGGACACCTACGAGCAGTACTTC.

This clone was recorded a few times. The rearrangement links TRBV18 to TRBJ2-7; 7 bases agree with TRBD1. The J segment lost 2 bases and the V segment lost 3 bases, leaving 1 base of the junction unmatched. The CDR3 spans 13 residues. Germline V CDR1 and CDR2: KGHSH, LQKENI. The CDR3 loop reads CASSPDRTYEQYF. CDR3 DNA: TGTGCCAGCTCACCGGACAGGACCTACGAGCAGTACTTC. Using reference TRBV18 and TRBJ2-7 for the parts outside the CDR3, the full variable domain is NAGVMQNPRHLVRRRGQEARLRCSPMKGHSHVYWYRQLPEEGLKFMVYLQKENIIDESGMPKERFSAEFPKEGPSILRIQQVVRGDSAAYFCASSPDRTYEQYFGPGTRLTVT.

This clone was counted only a few times. This chain joins TRBV29-1 and TRBJ2-2, with D possibly being TRBD2 (5 bases). Germline V gene lookup returns CDR1 SQVTM and CDR2 ANQGSEA. The V end lost 7 bases, the J end lost 0 bases, and 9 bases lay between the germline ends. The CDR3 has 13 amino acids. DNA of the CDR3: TGCAGCGGTACGGGGACGAACACCGGGGAGCTGTTTTTT. Protein sequence: CSGTGTNTGELFF.

Turning to this clone: The same CDR3 arises from other DNA sequences in this sample as well. The genes are TRBV18 and TRBJ1-1; perhaps TRBD1 as D (5 bases). The CDR3 is made up of 14 amino acids. Germline CDR1 reads KGHSH; CDR2 reads LQKENI. The V end was cut by 6 bases, the J end by 2 bases, with 13 bases between. The CDR3 is CASSPGQGNTEAFF. The CDR3 coding sequence is TGTGCCAGCTCCCCCGGTCAGGGCAACACTGAAGCTTTCTTT.

This clone was seen just once. The V and J genes are TRBV7-9 and TRBJ2-3; 12 bases line up with TRBD2. The CDR3 runs 15 residues. The V gene's germline CDR1 is SEHNR and CDR2 FQNEAQ (reference sequence). The ends lost 6 bases at V and 6 bases at J; junction bases unmatched: 7. The CDR3 is CASSPLAGGADTQYF. For the CDR3, the DNA is TGTGCCAGCAGTCCACTAGCGGGGGGCGCGGATACGCAGTATTTT.

J is TRBJ1-5 and V is TRBV19, with a possible D match to TRBD1 (6 bases). The CDR3 extends over 17 amino acids. V was trimmed by 6 bases and J by 0 bases, leaving 18 bases between them. Germline V lookup: CDR1 LNHDA, CDR2 SQIVND (reference sequence). CDR3 sequence (DNA): TGTGCCAGTAGGGCTTACCGGGACACCTATAGCAATCAGCCCCAGCATTTT. As protein: CASRAYRDTYSNQPQHF.

The V gene is TRBV6-5, the J gene TRBJ1-4; D is possibly TRBD1 (5 bases). The CDR3 runs to 13 residues. Looked up from germline, CDR1 is MNHEY and CDR2 is SVGAGI. The V end lost 6 bases, the J end lost 8 bases, and 13 bases lay between the germline ends. This chain's CDR3 is CASSPVGGEKLFF. For the CDR3, the DNA is TGTGCCAGCAGCCCCGTGGGGGGGGAAAAACTGTTTTTT.

This sequence joins TRBV7-9 and TRBJ2-1; tentative D call: TRBD2 (6 bases). The CDR3 contains 12 residues. The V and J ends lost 2 bases and 10 bases respectively, with 9 bases between them. The germline CDR1 and CDR2 sequences are SEHNR and FQNEAQ (reference sequence). The CDR3 protein is CASSLSGREQFF. In DNA form, the CDR3 reads TGTGCCAGCAGCTTATCGGGGAGGGAGCAGTTCTTC.

The chain uses TRBV7-8 and TRBJ2-5; D call uncertain. The CDR3 extends over 17 amino acids. With 1 base removed from V and 0 bases from J, the gap between germline ends came to 15 bases. Germline loops: CDR1 SGHVS, CDR2 FQNEAQ. The DNA of the CDR3 is TGTGCCAGCAGCTTAGACCGCGCAGGCGATTACCAAGAGACCCAGTACTTC. Translated: CASSLDRAGDYQETQYF.

The genes are TRBV11-3 and TRBJ2-1, with 10 bases aligning to TRBD1. V lost 5 bases, J lost 10 bases, and 5 bases stayed unmatched. Germline V gene sequence: CDR1 SGHNT, CDR2 YENEEA. The CDR3 sequence is 13 residues long. CDR3 nucleotides: TGTGCCAGCAGCGTTGGGACAGGGGCAGAGCAGTTCTTC. Translating gives CASSVGTGAEQFF.

This chain uses TRBV10-2 with TRBJ1-3; perhaps TRBD1 as D (6 bases). CDR3 length: 15 amino acids. CDR1 is WSHSY, CDR2 SAAADI, per germline. V was clipped by 0 bases and J by 3 bases, with 9 bases between them. This CDR3 reads CASSESGGFGNTIYF. The CDR3 DNA reads TGCGCCAGCAGTGAGTCTGGGGGCTTTGGAAACACCATATATTTT.

The chain recombines TRBV6-6 with TRBJ2-7; 8 nucleotides line up with TRBD1. CDR3 length: 15 amino acids. Germline V gives CDR1 MNHNY, CDR2 SVGAGI (reference sequence). Trimming took 2 bases from V and 2 from J; bases not matched to a gene: 5. This CDR3 reads CASSYLGQAAYEQYF. The CDR3 nucleotides are TGTGCCAGCAGTTACCTGGGACAGGCGGCCTACGAGCAGTACTTC.

The V call is TRBV14, the J call TRBJ2-3; a possible D gene is TRBD2 (6 bases). Germline CDR1 SGHDN, CDR2 FVKESK. V was trimmed by 4 bases and J by 3 bases, leaving 17 bases between them. This CDR3 has 16 residues. CDR3 coding DNA: TGTGCCAGCAGCCGCTTGAGTGGACTAAAAACAGATACGCAGTATTTT. This gives the protein CASSRLSGLKTDTQYF.